One and the same sample provided the 26 T cell receptor beta chains below, sequenced in a study of prognosis after radiotherapy for stage I lung cancer. Amplification of the TCR beta CDR3 (from genomic DNA) was done by two-round multiplex PCR. The first round of PCR was done with primers that matched each TRBV and TRBJ gene. TCRdb redid the calling of the multiplex PCR reads with MiXCR, one entry per CDR3 protein. The sample carries about 35,000 distinct CDR3 sequences, about 32% recorded once. The sample in question was PBMCs, obtained before or after stereotactic body radiation therapy (not recorded which). These receptors were taken from a donor over 45 with non-small cell lung cancer.

CDR3 residues: CATSAAGPRVYGYTF. The CDR3 DNA follows: TGTGCCACCAGTGCCGCGGGGCCCCGGGTCTATGGCTACACCTTC. The chain has TRBV24-1 and TRBJ1-2; D is perhaps TRBD1 (5 bases). Germline-derived CDR1 and CDR2 are KGHDR and SFDVKD. V dropped 5 bases and J dropped 4 bases, with 16 bases sitting between them. CDR3 length: 15 amino acids.

Notes on this clonotype: This may stem from a read error, because a much larger clone lies one nucleotide away. V is TRBV7-2 and J is TRBJ1-4, with TRBD1 as a possible D gene (6 bases). Germline loops: CDR1 SGHTA, CDR2 FQGNSA. The CDR3 contains 13 residues. The CDR3 loop is CASSLGGGERLFF. The CDR3 bases are TGTGCCAGCAGCTTGGGGGGCGGGGAAAGACTGTTTTTT.

As regards this clonotype: The CDR3 carries no conserved terminal phenylalanine or tryptophan, so it likely arises from a read error. The V call is TRBV7-2, the J call TRBJ2-2; TRBD2 is a possible D gene (6 bases). V shed 2 bases and J shed 0 bases, with 10 bases lying between them. This CDR3 has 16 residues. CDR1 is SGHTA and CDR2 is FQGNSA in the germline V gene. The CDR3 nucleotides are TGTGCCAGCAGCTTATTCGGGGGAACGAACACCGGGGAGCTGTTTTTG. Protein product: CASSLFGGTNTGELFL.

The table lists this clonotype with many counts. The chain recombines TRBV19 with TRBJ2-1; no definite D call. CDR1 and CDR2 from the germline V gene are LNHDA and SQIVND (reference sequence). V lost 4 bases to trimming and J lost 9 bases, with 16 bases between them. The CDR3 is 14 amino acids. CDR3 nucleotides: TGTGCCAGTAGTAAACGGGCCTACACGAGTGAGCAGTTCTTC. Protein: CASSKRAYTSEQFF.

Ten or more counts support this clonotype. The chain combines TRBV18 with TRBJ1-4; TRBD1 is a possible D gene (5 bases). CDR3 length: 15 amino acids. V was cut by 3 bases and J by 5 bases, with 13 bases left in between. The V gene's germline CDR1 is KGHSH and CDR2 LQKENI. For the CDR3, the DNA is TGTGCCAGCTCACCTGAGGGGCAGACAAATGAAAAACTGTTTTTT. Translating it yields CASSPEGQTNEKLFF.

The genes are TRBV20-1 and TRBJ2-1; 8 positions agree with TRBD2. CDR3 length equals 15 residues. V gave up 3 bases and J gave up 7 bases; unmatched junction bases: 11. CDR1 is DFQATT, CDR2 SNEGSKA, per germline (reference sequence). CDR3 nucleotides: TGCAGTGCTAGTCAGGGGACTAGTACTGGGAATGAGCAGTTCTTC. Protein sequence: CSASQGTSTGNEQFF.

This clonotype showed up many times. The rearrangement links TRBV18 to TRBJ2-5; the D gene is possibly TRBD1 (5 bases). The CDR3 is made up of 12 amino acids. Germline loops: CDR1 KGHSH, CDR2 LQKENI. V lost 4 bases and J lost 2, with 5 bases in between. DNA for the CDR3: TGTGCCAGCTCACGACAGCAAGAGACCCAGTACTTC. This gives the protein CASSRQQETQYF.

This clonotype was counted ten times or more. The CDR3 reads CASSPTQSGFSYEQYF. In DNA form, the CDR3 reads TGCGCCAGCAGCCCTACCCAGTCGGGGTTTTCCTACGAGCAGTACTTC. J is TRBJ2-7 and V is TRBV5-1; tentative D call: TRBD2 (5 bases). Trimming removed 4 bases at V and 1 base at J, with 18 bases between. The CDR3 is 16 amino acids. CDR1 SGHRS and CDR2 YFSETQ come from the germline V gene.

Details on this clonotype: Just one base apart from a much larger clone, this may be a read error. The CDR3 ends on some other residue instead of the conserved phenylalanine or tryptophan, so this is likely a read error. V gene TRBV14 combines with J gene TRBJ1-1; perhaps TRBD1 as D (6 bases). CDR3 length: 14 residues. Germline assignment: CDR1 SGHDN and CDR2 FVKESK. V was trimmed by 0 bases and J by 11 bases, leaving 16 bases between them. Here the CDR3 reads CASSQDRGLPEAFL. For the CDR3, the DNA is TGTGCCAGCAGCCAAGACAGGGGCCTCCCGGAGGCTTTCCTT.

This clonotype was seen at least ten times. CDR3: CSAPTSGGTDTQYF. In DNA form, the CDR3 reads TGCAGTGCTCCGACTAGCGGGGGCACAGATACGCAGTATTTT. The gene calls are TRBV20-1 and TRBJ2-3, with TRBD2 matching 11 bases. This CDR3 has 14 amino acids. Germline V gene data show CDR1 as DFQATT and CDR2 as SNEGSKA (reference sequence). V gave up 5 bases and J gave up 1 base; unmatched junction bases: 2.

This clonotype was observed many times. The chain carries TRBV3-1 and TRBJ1-1, with unresolved D. Germline V lookup: CDR1 LGHDT, CDR2 YNNKEL (reference sequence). The CDR3 length is 14 residues. V lost 5 bases and J 2 bases, leaving 12 bases between the germline ends. CDR3 coding DNA: TGTGCCAGCAGCTTCTATGGAGGCAACACTGAAGCTTTCTTT. Translating gives CASSFYGGNTEAFF.

This clonotype was seen only once. At one end the junction does not follow the germline gene, possibly because of a read error. The chain couples TRBV7-2 to TRBJ2-3, with D possibly called TRBD1 or TRBD2 (5 bases each). This CDR3 has 15 amino acids. Germline values: CDR1 SGHTA, CDR2 FQGNSA. CDR3 region: CSSRELSVGADTQYF. DNA for the CDR3: TGTTCCAGCAGGGAGCTATCGGTGGGCGCAGATACGCAGTATTTT. The full variable domain, its missing parts supplied by reference TRBV7-2 and TRBJ2-3, is GAGVSQSPSNKVTEKGKDVELRCDPISGHTALYWYRQSLGQGLEFLIYFQGNSAPDKSGLPSDRFSAERTGGSVSTLTIQRTQQEDSAVYLCSSRELSVGADTQYFGPGTRLTVL.

Ten or more counts support this clonotype. CDR3 protein: CASSLVAPYEQYF. The CDR3 DNA follows: TGCGCCAGCAGCTTGGTCGCCCCCTACGAGCAGTACTTC. The chain combines TRBV5-1 with TRBJ2-7; D is unresolved. This CDR3 is 13 amino acids long. V was shortened by 0 bases and J by 2 bases, with 6 bases between the two germline ends. Per germline, CDR1 SGHRS and CDR2 YFSETQ.

This clonotype was seen repeatedly, ten times or more. In DNA, the CDR3 is TGTGCCACCAGCAGAGATGGGGAGGGCCGGCCTGAAGCTTTCTTT. This encodes CATSRDGEGRPEAFF. The chain joins TRBV15 to TRBJ1-1; no firm D call. Trimming took 0 bases from V and 6 from J, leaving 14 bases between them. Germline assignment: CDR1 LNHNV and CDR2 YYDKDF (reference sequence). This CDR3 has 15 amino acids.

The chain carries TRBV6-1 and TRBJ1-1, with 9 bases that match TRBD1. The CDR3 runs 15 residues. The V segment lost 6 bases and the J segment 5 bases; nucleotides outside the gene matches: 10. Per germline, CDR1 MNHNS and CDR2 SASEGT. The CDR3, as DNA: TGTGCCAGCAGAGTATCCGGGACAGGGAAGACTGAAGCTTTCTTT. This gives the protein CASRVSGTGKTEAFF.

This clonotype has a count of ten or more. The rearrangement uses TRBV20-1 and TRBJ2-3; D might be TRBD1 or TRBD2, each matching 5 bases. The CDR3 contains 14 residues. Looked up from germline, CDR1 is DFQATT and CDR2 is SNEGSKA (reference sequence). The V end was cut by 3 bases, the J end by 10 bases, with 20 bases between. The CDR3 sequence is CSASVGPGTPAQYF. In DNA, the CDR3 is TGCAGTGCTAGCGTTGGTCCCGGGACCCCCGCGCAGTATTTT.

As concerns this clonotype: One end of the junction fails to match germline, which may point to a read error. The V gene is TRBV7-2, the J gene TRBJ2-3; 7 nucleotides agree with TRBD2. The CDR3 has 23 amino acids. Germline CDR1 and CDR2: SGHTA and FQGNSA. For the CDR3, the DNA is TGTGCCAGCATCTTATGGGCCCCTCCCTCCGGGACTATTTTTCCCCCTAACACAGATACGCAGTATTTT. Its protein product is CASILWAPPSGTIFPPNTDTQYF.

In this sample, this clonotype turned up many times. The chain recombines TRBV4-2 with TRBJ2-3; the match to TRBD1 covers 8 bases. J was trimmed by 5 bases and V by 1 base; bases with no gene match: 5. The CDR3 is 15 amino acids. The germline V gene has CDR1 LGHNA and CDR2 YNFKEQ. This CDR3 is CASSQAGQGRDTQYF. The CDR3 DNA reads TGTGCCAGCAGCCAAGCCGGACAGGGAAGAGATACGCAGTATTTT.

At least ten counts were recorded for this clonotype. The chain couples TRBV19 to TRBJ2-7; D tentatively reads TRBD1 or TRBD2 (5 bases each). Germline loops: CDR1 LNHDA, CDR2 SQIVND (reference sequence). V lost 1 base, J lost 0 bases, and 10 bases lay in between. CDR3 length equals 15 residues. The CDR3 nucleotides are TGTGCCAGTAGTATAGGGGACGGTACCTCCTACGAGCAGTACTTC. Translating gives CASSIGDGTSYEQYF.

This clonotype was seen only a few times. A read error may explain this, as a much larger clone is one base away. The chain combines TRBV15 with TRBJ2-5; 7 bases map to TRBD1. Germline CDR1 reads LNHNV; CDR2 reads YYDKDF (reference sequence). The CDR3 totals 15 residues. The CDR3 here is CATSSDRVSFETQHF. The CDR3 DNA reads as TGTGCCACCAGCAGTGACAGGGTTTCGTTCGAGACCCAGCACTTC.

Note on this clonotype: Only one base separates this from a far larger clonotype, so it likely reflects a read error. CDR3 coding DNA: TGTGCCAGCAGTTCCCCGGGAATGGGGAATTCACCCATCCACTTT. Translated, it gives CASSSPGMGNSPIHF. The chain carries TRBV6-2 or TRBV6-3 and TRBJ1-6; no clear D gene. Looked up from germline, CDR1 is MNHEY and CDR2 is SVGEGT. The CDR3 is made up of 15 amino acids.

This clonotype was seen many times. The J gene is TRBJ2-2, the V gene TRBV7-2; perhaps D is TRBD1 or TRBD2 (5 bases each). The V end was cut by 6 bases, the J end by 1 base, with 18 bases between. The length of the CDR3 is 17 residues. Germline-derived CDR1 and CDR2 are SGHTA and FQGNSA. The CDR3 DNA is TGTGCCAGCAGATTCGCCACAGGCCGGGGGAACACCGGGGAGCTGTTTTTT. Residues: CASRFATGRGNTGELFF.

V usage is TRBV20-1 and J usage is TRBJ2-3, with 8 bases fitting TRBD2. CDR1 DFQATT and CDR2 SNEGSKA come from the germline V gene (reference sequence). This CDR3 spans 14 amino acids. The junction had 10 bases not matched to a gene; V was cut back by 5 bases and J by 6 bases. CDR3 loop: CSASPTSDSDTQYF. The CDR3 nucleotides are TGCAGTGCTTCCCCGACTAGCGACTCGGATACGCAGTATTTT.

This clonotype was seen many times. This chain links TRBV6-2 or TRBV6-3 with TRBJ1-6; D remains ambiguous. The CDR3 runs to 16 residues. V was clipped by 1 base and J by 5 bases, with 12 bases between them. CDR1 and CDR2 (germline): MNHEY, SVGEGT. The CDR3 spells CASSYLGPADNSPLHF. CDR3 nucleotide sequence: TGTGCCAGCAGTTACTTAGGGCCGGCGGATAATTCACCCCTCCACTTT.

Many counts were recorded for this clonotype. This chain joins TRBV19 and TRBJ2-5, with D possibly matching TRBD1 (5 bases). CDR3 length: 15 residues. V was trimmed by 8 bases and J by 7 bases, leaving 23 bases between them. Per the germline V gene, CDR1 is LNHDA and CDR2 is SQIVND (reference sequence). In DNA, the CDR3 is TGTGCCAGTTCTAGGGGCTACCAACCTTCGGGGACCCAGTACTTC. Translating it yields CASSRGYQPSGTQYF. Combining the CDR3 with reference TRBV19 and TRBJ2-5 gives the whole variable domain DGGITQSPKYLFRKEGQNVTLSCEQNLNHDAMYWYRQDPGQGLRLIYYSQIVNDFQKGDIAEGYSVSREKKESFPLTVTSAQKNPTAFYLCASSRGYQPSGTQYFGPGTRLLVL.

This clonotype was observed at least ten times. The gene calls are TRBV19 and TRBJ2-2; possibly TRBD2 for D (5 bases). Per germline, CDR1 LNHDA and CDR2 SQIVND (reference sequence). The CDR3 has 15 residues. Trimming shortened V by 6 bases and J by 0 bases, and 11 bases separated the two germline ends. The chain's CDR3 is CASRPGSANTGELFF. The CDR3 nucleotides read TGTGCCAGTAGACCGGGGTCCGCGAACACCGGGGAGCTGTTTTTT.